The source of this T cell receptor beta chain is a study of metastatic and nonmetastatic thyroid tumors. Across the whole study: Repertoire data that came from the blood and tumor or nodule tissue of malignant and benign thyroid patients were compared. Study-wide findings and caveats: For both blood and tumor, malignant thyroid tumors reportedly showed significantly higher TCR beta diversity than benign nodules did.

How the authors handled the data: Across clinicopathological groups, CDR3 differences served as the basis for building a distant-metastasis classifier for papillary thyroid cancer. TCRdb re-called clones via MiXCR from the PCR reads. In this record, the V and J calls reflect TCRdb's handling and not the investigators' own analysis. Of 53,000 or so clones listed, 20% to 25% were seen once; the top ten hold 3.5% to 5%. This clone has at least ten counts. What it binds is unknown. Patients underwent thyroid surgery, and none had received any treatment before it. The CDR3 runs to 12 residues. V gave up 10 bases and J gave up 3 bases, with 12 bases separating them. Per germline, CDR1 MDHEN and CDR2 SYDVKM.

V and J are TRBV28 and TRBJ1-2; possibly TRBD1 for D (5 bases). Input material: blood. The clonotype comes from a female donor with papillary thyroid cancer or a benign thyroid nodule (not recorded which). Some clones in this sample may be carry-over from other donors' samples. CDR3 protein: CAIPTEDYGYTF. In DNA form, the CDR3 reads TGTGCCATCCCGACAGAGGACTATGGCTACACCTTC.